This TCR beta chain was obtained from a study of siplizumab effects on memory and regulatory T cells. A word on this clone: Its antigen remains unknown.

Libraries were prepared by immunoSEQ multiplex PCR; TCRdb keeps only in-frame clonotypes and omits some of them. The data show approximately 110,000 clones, 93% seen once. Study-level findings and limits: Memory cells seemed less diverse than naive T cells, which seemed major alloresponse contributors. Tregs that proliferated in siplizumab cultures did not have their suppressive function confirmed. Treg origin accounted for an average of roughly 64% of mappable alloreactive CD4+ clones with siplizumab and 26.9% in controls. In the presence of siplizumab, alloreactive sequences traceable to unstimulated CD4+ memory cells were significantly reduced.

Germline CDR1 and CDR2: LNHDA and SQIVND (reference sequence). V gave up 10 bases and J gave up 9 bases, with 18 bases separating them. The CDR3 is made up of 12 amino acids. Sequencing was performed on CD4+ T cells sorted from blood. This clonotype was obtained from a human donor in good health. V is TRBV19 and J is TRBJ1-2; D is perhaps TRBD1 (6 bases). The CDR3 spells CATLQGVDSYTF. For the CDR3, the DNA is TGTGCCACCCTACAGGGAGTGGACAGCTACACCTTC.